One sample yielded the 10 T cell receptor beta chains listed below, sequenced in a study of human T cells and chemical hapten exposure. TCRdb fed the RACE reads into MiXCR, producing one record per CDR3 protein. The sample comprises tens of thousands of distinct CDR3 sequences, about a tenth of which are singletons, and 2% to 3% rests with the top ten. Indicated time point: patch test 2, 6 weeks after DPC sensitization. The treatment: therapeutic diphenylcyclopropenone sensitization with weekly scalp DPC. The specimen comprised whole blood, sampled in connection with sensitization to the hapten diphenylcyclopropenone (DPC). These receptors originate from a woman aged 25 to 45 with alopecia areata. Some clones in this sample may be carry-over from other donors' samples.

This clonotype was seen many times. The chain joins TRBV7-2 to TRBJ1-1; 8 bases line up with TRBD1. The ends lost 8 bases at V and 3 bases at J; junction bases unmatched: 8. CDR1 is SGHTA, CDR2 FQGNSA, per germline. This CDR3 comprises 14 residues. The CDR3 DNA is TGTGCCAGCGCGTCGCAGGGGGCATACACTGAAGCTTTCTTT. Its translation: CASASQGAYTEAFF.

The chain joins TRBV28 to TRBJ2-7; D might be TRBD2 (7 bases). The ends were cut back, 7 bases at V and 3 bases at J, with 16 bases in the middle. The CDR3 length is 14 residues. The germline V gene has CDR1 MDHEN and CDR2 SYDVKM. The CDR3 sequence is CASTKGGFLYEQYF. The CDR3, as DNA: TGTGCCAGCACCAAGGGGGGGTTCCTCTACGAGCAGTACTTC.

The V call is TRBV27, the J call TRBJ2-7, with a tentative D call TRBD2 (5 bases). The CDR3 sequence is 14 residues long. CDR1 is MNHEY and CDR2 is SMNVEV in the germline V gene (reference sequence). Trimming removed 3 bases at V and 5 bases at J, with 14 bases between. This CDR3 reads CASSFSRDTHEQYF. The DNA of the CDR3 is TGTGCCAGCAGTTTCTCCCGGGATACCCACGAGCAGTACTTC.

The CDR3 is CASSAVGQINSPLHF. The CDR3, as DNA: TGTGCCAGCAGCGCAGTGGGACAGATCAATTCACCCCTCCACTTT. The chain combines TRBV7-2 with TRBJ1-6, with 7 bases matching TRBD1. CDR1 SGHTA and CDR2 FQGNSA come from the germline V gene. The V segment lost 5 bases and the J segment 7 bases; nucleotides outside the gene matches: 8. This CDR3 is 15 amino acids long.

The sample holds a few counts of this clonotype. The V call is TRBV3-1, the J call TRBJ2-4, with D possibly matching TRBD2 (5 bases). Trimming cost V 3 bases and J 0 bases, with 12 bases left between them. Germline V CDR1 and CDR2: LGHDT, YNNKEL (reference sequence). There are 16 residues in the CDR3. This chain's CDR3 is CASSHEGVLAKNIQYF. The CDR3 bases are TGTGCCAGCAGCCATGAGGGAGTTCTAGCCAAAAACATTCAGTACTTC.

This clonotype was found a few times. The chain carries TRBV3-1 and TRBJ2-2; D perhaps matches TRBD2 (5 bases). The CDR3 is made up of 16 amino acids. CDR1 and CDR2 (germline): LGHDT, YNNKEL (reference sequence). The V end was cut by 3 bases, the J end by 5 bases, with 16 bases between. This chain's CDR3 is CASSHYSAGLTGELFF. The DNA for the CDR3 is TGTGCCAGCAGCCACTACTCGGCGGGTCTTACCGGGGAGCTGTTTTTT.

This clonotype was found once. The chain couples TRBV4-3 to TRBJ2-1, with D maybe TRBD2 (6 bases). CDR1 and CDR2 (germline): LGHNA, YSLEER. This CDR3 is built from 14 residues. The V end was cut by 1 base, the J end by 6 bases, with 10 bases between. The CDR3 nucleotides read TGCGCCAGCAGCCAAGGGGACTTGGGCAATGAGCAGTTCTTC. This encodes CASSQGDLGNEQFF.

This clonotype was picked up a small number of times. The chain couples TRBV7-2 to TRBJ2-5, with 7 bases that match TRBD2. Per the germline V gene, CDR1 is SGHTA and CDR2 is FQGNSA. The V gene end was trimmed by 5 bases and the J gene end by 4 bases; junction bases not matched to a gene: 4. The CDR3 length is 13 residues. CDR3 loop: CASSPGGRETQYF. The CDR3 DNA reads as TGTGCCAGCAGCCCGGGAGGTCGAGAGACCCAGTACTTC.

This clonotype appeared many times. The V gene is TRBV10-3, the J gene TRBJ2-7, with D tentatively TRBD2 (6 bases). The germline V gene has CDR1 ENHRY and CDR2 SYGVKD. The V end lost 1 base, the J end lost 2 bases, and 12 bases lay between the germline ends. The CDR3 has 15 amino acids. CDR3 nucleotides: TGTGCCATCAGTGAGTGGGGCGGGGACCCCTACGAGCAGTACTTC. Residues: CAISEWGGDPYEQYF.

This clonotype was seen many times. The genes are TRBV7-8 and TRBJ2-7, with D uncertain. CDR3 length: 12 amino acids. The germline V gene encodes CDR1 SGHVS and CDR2 FQNEAQ. The V and J ends lost 8 bases and 0 bases respectively, with 8 bases between them. CDR3 in amino acids: CASRLSSYEQYF. The CDR3 DNA is TGTGCCAGCCGGCTATCCTCCTACGAGCAGTACTTC.